Following are 26 T cell receptor beta chains from one sample sequenced in a study of cytomegalovirus exposure and HLA in healthy donors. The study ran its PCR with 60 Vbeta and 13 Jbeta primers. The table came from immunoSEQ multiplex PCR; TCRdb's copy has only in-frame clones and leaves some out. The sample yields more than 150,000 clones, around 81% seen once. Sequenced material: PBMCs. These receptors all come from a woman younger than 35 in good health and CMV-seropositive.

Comment on this clone: The conserved closing phenylalanine or tryptophan is absent in this CDR3, likely reflecting a read error. V gene TRBV7-8 combines with J gene TRBJ1-1; D might be TRBD1 (5 bases). CDR1 is SGHVS and CDR2 is FQNEAQ in the germline V gene. The CDR3 length is 16 residues. V lost 2 bases and J 0 bases, leaving 13 bases between the germline ends. The DNA for the CDR3 is TGTGCCAGCAGCTTAATGGCAGGGAACATGAACACTGAAGCTTTCCTT. It yields the protein CASSLMAGNMNTEAFL.

The sample holds one count of this clone. The J gene is TRBJ2-7, the V gene TRBV28; 9 bases match TRBD2. V shed 4 bases and J 7 bases; nucleotides not matched to a gene: 8. This CDR3 is 14 amino acids long. Germline V gives CDR1 MDHEN, CDR2 SYDVKM. In DNA form, the CDR3 reads TGTGCCAGCAGTTCGTCTAGCGGGGTGAGGGAGCAGTACTTC. Translation: CASSSSSGVREQYF. The variable domain in full, with the rest retrieved from reference TRBV28 and TRBJ2-7, is DVKVTQSSRYLVKRTGEKVFLECVQDMDHENMFWYRQDPGLGLRLIYFSYDVKMKEKGDIPEGYSVSREKKERFSLILESASTNQTSMYLCASSSSSGVREQYFGPGTRLTVT.

The rearrangement links TRBV19 to TRBJ2-7; D gene unclear. This CDR3 comprises 13 residues. Trimming stripped 3 bases from V and 6 bases from J, with 12 bases between. Germline CDR1 reads LNHDA; CDR2 reads SQIVND (reference sequence). CDR3 DNA sequence: TGTGCCAGTAGTATGGTGGCTAGTGGCGAGCAGTACTTC. Its translation is CASSMVASGEQYF.

This chain links TRBV27 with TRBJ1-5, with 7 positions matching TRBD1. Germline V CDR1 and CDR2: MNHEY, SMNVEV (reference sequence). Trimming took 4 bases from V and 7 from J; bases not matched to a gene: 7. The CDR3 is made up of 14 amino acids. Here the CDR3 DNA reads TGTGCCAGCAGTTATACAGGGGTGGGCCAGCCCCAGCATTTT. Protein sequence: CASSYTGVGQPQHF.

The V and J genes are TRBV5-1 and TRBJ2-3; weak D call: TRBD1 (6 bases). From germline, CDR1 is SGHRS and CDR2 YFSETQ. V was trimmed by 4 bases and J by 6 bases, leaving 18 bases between them. The CDR3 length is 15 residues. The CDR3 here is CASSAGQRTLDTQYF. In DNA, the CDR3 is TGCGCCAGCAGCGCCGGACAGCGGACGTTGGATACGCAGTATTTT. Complete variable domain (other parts from reference TRBV5-1 and TRBJ2-3): KAGVTQTPRYLIKTRGQQVTLSCSPISGHRSVSWYQQTPGQGLQFLFEYFSETQRNKGNFPGRFSGRQFSNSRSEMNVSTLELGDSALYLCASSAGQRTLDTQYFGPGTRLTVL.

The chain joins TRBV5-4 to TRBJ2-7; tentative D call: TRBD1 (5 bases). The CDR3 length is 14 residues. V lost 0 bases to trimming and J lost 5 bases, with 12 bases between them. The germline CDR1 and CDR2 sequences are SGHNT and YYREEE (reference sequence). CDR3 sequence (DNA): TGTGCCAGCAGCTTGGGGGCAGGGATCGACGAGCAGTACTTC. As protein: CASSLGAGIDEQYF.

V gene TRBV7-2 combines with J gene TRBJ2-7, with 7 bases lining up with TRBD2. Germline lookup yields CDR1 SGHTA and CDR2 FQGNSA. V lost 5 bases and J lost 3; bases outside the gene matches: 4. The CDR3 has 13 residues. The CDR3 loop reads CASSPVAGYEQYF. CDR3 bases: TGTGCCAGCAGCCCCGTAGCGGGCTACGAGCAGTACTTC.

The chain carries TRBV15 and TRBJ1-4; TRBD1 aligns across 8 bases. This CDR3 comprises 16 residues. The V and J ends lost 0 bases and 4 bases, in that order; junction bases with no gene match: 4. From germline, CDR1 is LNHNV and CDR2 YYDKDF (reference sequence). CDR3 DNA sequence: TGTGCCACCAGCAGAGATAGGACAGGGCTTAATGAAAAACTGTTTTTT. This sequence encodes CATSRDRTGLNEKLFF.

This clone was observed a few times. V and J are TRBV19 and TRBJ1-2; 7 bases match TRBD1. CDR3 size: 15 residues. In germline, CDR1 is LNHDA, CDR2 SQIVND (reference sequence). V was pared by 7 bases and J by 3 bases, with 11 bases of the junction left unmatched. The CDR3 loop is CASTTTKGTDYGYTF. DNA of the CDR3: TGTGCCAGTACCACTACCAAGGGGACAGACTATGGCTACACCTTC.

The chain uses TRBV13 and TRBJ1-4, with 8 bases that match TRBD1. Trimming cost V 1 base and J 2 bases; bases outside gene matches: 6. Germline loops: CDR1 PRHDT, CDR2 FYEKMQ (reference sequence). CDR3 length equals 17 residues. CDR3 residues: CASSLEGRTGTNEKLFF. Here the CDR3 DNA reads TGTGCCAGCAGCTTAGAAGGTCGGACAGGGACTAATGAAAAACTGTTTTTT.

This clone was found once. The chain couples TRBV6-1 to TRBJ2-7, with D perhaps matching TRBD1 (6 bases). V gave up 5 bases and J gave up 1 base, with 12 bases separating them. The CDR3 runs to 14 residues. The germline gives CDR1 MNHNS, CDR2 SASEGT. In DNA, the CDR3 is TGTGCCAGCAGTCACAGGGTGGGGTCCTACGAGCAGTACGTC. Amino acids: CASSHRVGSYEQYV.

The rearrangement links TRBV5-1 to TRBJ2-1; TRBD2 aligns across 13 bases. CDR3 length equals 15 residues. Germline CDR1 SGHRS, CDR2 YFSETQ. V shed 5 bases and J 8 bases; nucleotides not matched to a gene: 7. The CDR3, as DNA: TGCGCCAGCAGTACAACTAGCGGGGGGGCCTATGAGCAGTTCTTC. Encoded protein: CASSTTSGGAYEQFF.

This clone was counted only a few times. The chain recombines TRBV30 with TRBJ1-1; D gene uncertain. The CDR3 is 12 amino acids. Trimming stripped 3 bases from V and 0 bases from J, with 5 bases between. CDR1 GTSNPN and CDR2 SVGIG come from the germline V gene (reference sequence). In nucleotides, the CDR3 is TGTGCCTGGAGCCGTATGAACACTGAAGCTTTCTTT. Protein: CAWSRMNTEAFF.

V is TRBV20-1 and J is TRBJ1-1; no clear D gene. The ends were cut back, 6 bases at V and 1 base at J, with 6 bases in the middle. Germline CDR1 and CDR2: DFQATT and SNEGSKA (reference sequence). The CDR3 runs to 11 residues. The CDR3 region is CSARRNTEAFF. Here the CDR3 DNA reads TGCAGTGCCCGGAGGAACACTGAAGCTTTCTTT.

This chain links TRBV13 with TRBJ2-2, with unresolved D. The CDR3 has 15 amino acids. Trimming took off 2 bases at V and 2 bases at J, with 9 bases between the two ends. Germline CDR1 and CDR2: PRHDT and FYEKMQ (reference sequence). CDR3 sequence: CASSLLARNTGELFF. The CDR3 DNA sequence: TGTGCCAGCAGCTTACTGGCTAGAAACACCGGGGAGCTGTTTTTT.

The chain employs TRBV29-1 and TRBJ2-7, with 8 positions matching TRBD2. The CDR3 spans 16 residues. Losses at the gene ends were 2 bases for V and 6 bases for J; bases not matched to a gene: 15. Germline V gene data show CDR1 as SQVTM and CDR2 as ANQGSEA. CDR3 residues: CSVESGPGLGLFEQYF. In nucleotides, the CDR3 is TGCAGCGTTGAAAGTGGACCGGGACTAGGTCTGTTCGAGCAGTACTTC.

V usage is TRBV7-2 and J usage is TRBJ1-2; 8 bases are shared with TRBD1. This CDR3 is built from 13 residues. With 5 bases clipped from V and 13 bases from J, the junction kept 12 bases outside the gene matches. Germline loops: CDR1 SGHTA, CDR2 FQGNSA. CDR3 DNA sequence: TGTGCCAGCAGCCCCTGGACAGGGAGCGACCCCACCTTC. Amino acid sequence: CASSPWTGSDPTF.

CDR3 amino acids: CASSYSTGMVSPLHF. For the CDR3, the DNA is TGTGCCAGCAGTTACTCGACAGGGATGGTATCACCCCTCCACTTT. The chain uses TRBV6-5 and TRBJ1-6; 7 bases match TRBD1. Trimming at V came to 0 bases and at J to 10 bases, leaving 6 bases not matched to a gene. From germline, CDR1 is MNHEY and CDR2 SVGAGI. There are 15 residues in the CDR3.

The chain uses TRBV7-9 and TRBJ1-4; D gene ambiguous. CDR1 SEHNR and CDR2 FQNEAQ come from the germline V gene (reference sequence). V gave up 5 bases and J gave up 7 bases, with 14 bases separating them. The CDR3 totals 14 residues. CDR3 sequence: CASSPPPGGEKLFF. CDR3 nucleotides: TGTGCCAGCAGCCCGCCTCCAGGTGGTGAAAAACTGTTTTTT.

This chain connects TRBV4-1 to TRBJ1-2, with 8 bases lining up with TRBD1. The CDR3 runs 14 residues. CDR1 is MGHRA, CDR2 YSYEKL, per germline. V trimming: 2 bases; J trimming: 8 bases; junction bases outside the gene matches: 7. CDR3 sequence reads: CASSQMTGANGYTF. Here the CDR3 DNA reads TGCGCCAGCAGCCAAATGACAGGGGCGAACGGCTACACCTTC.

The chain couples TRBV2 to TRBJ2-3, with D unclear. V lost 6 bases and J 6 bases, leaving 10 bases between the germline ends. The CDR3 has 12 residues. Germline CDR1 reads SNHLY; CDR2 reads FYNNEI. This CDR3 reads CASRSLSDTQYF. The CDR3 DNA follows: TGTGCCAGCAGGTCCCTTTCGGATACGCAGTATTTT.

The gene calls are TRBV7-9 and TRBJ1-6, with a tentative D call TRBD1 (5 bases). The V gene's germline CDR1 is SEHNR and CDR2 FQNEAQ (reference sequence). V was cut by 2 bases and J by 9 bases, with 11 bases left in between. CDR3 length: 14 residues. The CDR3 nucleotides are TGTGCCAGCAGCTTATTGGGGGGAGTTTCACCCCTCCACTTT. Its protein product is CASSLLGGVSPLHF.

Note on this clone: Germline and junction disagree at one end, which may indicate a read error. The gene calls are TRBV6-6 and TRBJ2-5; D may match TRBD1 or TRBD2 (6 bases each). Germline V CDR1 and CDR2: MNHNY, SVGAGI (reference sequence). This CDR3 contains 11 residues. CDR3: CAGRRGETQYF. The DNA of the CDR3 is TGTGCCGGCAGGAGGGGGGAGACCCAGTACTTC.

This rearrangement joins TRBV28 to TRBJ2-5; 11 nucleotides agree with TRBD2. V trimming: 5 bases; J trimming: 1 base; junction bases outside the gene matches: 6. Germline V CDR1 and CDR2: MDHEN, SYDVKM. The CDR3 spans 16 residues. CDR3 region: CASSPGTSGFQETQYF. CDR3 in DNA: TGTGCCAGCAGTCCGGGGACTAGCGGCTTCCAAGAGACCCAGTACTTC. The entire variable domain, with the rest obtained from reference TRBV28 and TRBJ2-5, is as follows: DVKVTQSSRYLVKRTGEKVFLECVQDMDHENMFWYRQDPGLGLRLIYFSYDVKMKEKGDIPEGYSVSREKKERFSLILESASTNQTSMYLCASSPGTSGFQETQYFGPGTRLLVL.

V gene TRBV11-1 combines with J gene TRBJ1-1; D possibly corresponds to TRBD1 (6 bases). CDR1 and CDR2 from the germline V gene are SGHAT and FQDESV (reference sequence). The CDR3 extends over 16 amino acids. The V gene lost 5 bases and the J gene lost 1 base, with 17 bases spanning the gap. The CDR3 is CASSENHRAKNTEAFF. CDR3 DNA sequence: TGTGCCAGCAGCGAGAACCACAGGGCTAAGAACACTGAAGCTTTCTTT.

V and J are TRBV29-1 and TRBJ1-3; D is perhaps TRBD1 (6 bases). Germline CDR1 is SQVTM and CDR2 is ANQGSEA. V was clipped by 3 bases and J by 1 base, with 22 bases between them. This CDR3 contains 18 residues. CDR3 coding DNA: TGCAGCGTTGAGGGGGAGGGGGGGGGCGAAGGTTCTGGAAACACCATATATTTT. Translated, it gives CSVEGEGGGEGSGNTIYF.